These 6 T cell receptor beta chains originate from one sample sequenced in a study of PD-1 blockade in classical Hodgkin lymphoma. The protocol was immunoSEQ multiplex PCR, while the TCRdb copy is restricted to in-frame clones and leaves out a portion. The sample has around 30,000 clones; more than 85% are singletons. Time point denoted: newly diagnosed, previously untreated cHL patient sample. Thawed PBMCs underwent magnetic negative selection to yield purified CD4+ T cells. Sequenced material: CD4+ T cells from blood. Receptors were obtained from a human donor with classical Hodgkin lymphoma.

This rearrangement joins TRBV27 to TRBJ2-3; TRBD1 is a possible D gene (5 bases). The CDR3 covers 14 residues. V lost 10 bases and J 5 bases, leaving 19 bases between the germline ends. Per germline, CDR1 MNHEY and CDR2 SMNVEV (reference sequence). CDR3 region: CATGWVGKGDTQYF. CDR3 nucleotide sequence: TGTGCCACAGGGTGGGTTGGAAAGGGAGATACGCAGTATTTT.

This clone was observed once. This chain joins TRBV30 and TRBJ2-3; TRBD2 agrees at 12 bases. Trimming at V came to 2 bases and at J to 0 bases, leaving 9 bases not matched to a gene. In germline, CDR1 is GTSNPN, CDR2 SVGIG (reference sequence). This CDR3 has 18 amino acids. The CDR3 region has the DNA TGTGCCTGGAGTAGGATGTGGACTAGCGGGGATAGCACAGATACGCAGTATTTT. As protein: CAWSRMWTSGDSTDTQYF.

V usage is TRBV9 and J usage is TRBJ2-2; 11 bases align to TRBD2. V dropped 0 bases and J dropped 4; count of bases not matched to a gene: 14. Germline V gene sequence: CDR1 SGDLS, CDR2 YYNGEE. CDR3 length: 20 residues. CDR3 sequence: CASSVAYTSGRDRGTGELFF. The CDR3 bases are TGTGCCAGCAGCGTAGCCTATACTAGCGGGAGAGACCGGGGCACCGGGGAGCTGTTTTTT.

This sequence joins TRBV15 and TRBJ1-1; D not resolved. V shed 6 bases and J shed 7 bases, with 18 bases lying between them. Germline assignment: CDR1 LNHNV and CDR2 YYDKDF (reference sequence). The CDR3 contains 14 residues. Here the CDR3 reads CATRRDGLGFEAFF. The CDR3 DNA follows: TGTGCCACCAGAAGGGATGGGTTGGGGTTTGAAGCTTTCTTT.

The chain couples TRBV15 to TRBJ2-5; D may be TRBD2 (6 bases). Germline V gene data show CDR1 as LNHNV and CDR2 as YYDKDF (reference sequence). This CDR3 is 13 amino acids long. Trimming stripped 8 bases from V and 2 bases from J, with 12 bases between. The CDR3 reads CATGAGPQETQYF. CDR3 nucleotides: TGTGCCACCGGGGCGGGGCCACAAGAGACCCAGTACTTC.

J is TRBJ2-5 and V is TRBV5-5; TRBD2 is a possible D gene (5 bases). Trimming took 0 bases from V and 5 from J, leaving 5 bases between them. The CDR3 has 12 residues. Germline V lookup: CDR1 SGHKS, CDR2 YYEKEE (reference sequence). CDR3 sequence reads: CASSLAGETQYF. The CDR3 bases are TGTGCCAGCAGCTTGGCGGGGGAGACCCAGTACTTC.